This entry lists 10 T cell receptor beta chains sequenced from one sample in a study of CD8 T cells in Susac syndrome. Random hexamers were used to reverse transcribe an amount of about 0.5 to 1 ug RNA. MiXCR, run by TCRdb on the immunoSEQ multiplex PCR reads, gives a single entry per CDR3 protein. The sample carries some 130,000 distinct CDR3 sequences, roughly 94% recorded once. What was sequenced was CD4+ T cells from PBMCs. These receptors all stem from a human donor with multiple sclerosis.

The rearrangement links TRBV7-9 to TRBJ1-1, with TRBD1 as a possible D gene (5 bases). CDR3 length equals 13 residues. The V gene lost 8 bases and the J gene lost 0 bases, with 10 bases spanning the gap. In germline, CDR1 is SEHNR, CDR2 FQNEAQ (reference sequence). This CDR3 reads CASALTVNTEAFF. In nucleotides, the CDR3 is TGTGCCAGCGCCTTGACAGTGAACACTGAAGCTTTCTTT.

The CDR3 sequence: CASSLGTVVGQADNEQFF. CDR3 coding DNA: TGTGCCAGCAGCTTAGGTACCGTGGTTGGACAGGCGGACAATGAGCAGTTCTTC. The chain couples TRBV13 to TRBJ2-1; TRBD1 matches at 7 bases. The CDR3 spans 18 residues. With V trimmed by 0 bases and J by 5 bases, 13 bases remained unmatched. CDR1 is PRHDT and CDR2 is FYEKMQ in the germline V gene (reference sequence).

This clonotype was recorded only once. The rearrangement joins TRBV5-6 to TRBJ1-1; 7 bases are a match to TRBD1. V was clipped by 0 bases and J by 0 bases; unmatched bases: 5. This CDR3 is 16 amino acids long. In germline, CDR1 is SGHDT, CDR2 YYEEEE. The CDR3 loop reads CASSLGQGLMNTEAFF. The CDR3 DNA reads TGTGCCAGCAGCTTGGGACAGGGACTCATGAACACTGAAGCTTTCTTT. The variable domain in full, completed from reference TRBV5-6 and TRBJ1-1, reads DAGVTQSPTHLIKTRGQQVTLRCSPKSGHDTVSWYQQALGQGPQFIFQYYEEEERQRGNFPDRFSGHQFPNYSSELNVNALLLGDSALYLCASSLGQGLMNTEAFFGQGTRLTVV.

The V call is TRBV2, the J call TRBJ2-2, with D possibly matching TRBD2 (5 bases). Germline CDR1 reads SNHLY; CDR2 reads FYNNEI. This CDR3 is built from 15 residues. V lost 8 bases and J lost 6, with 19 bases in between. In DNA form, the CDR3 reads TGTGCCAGCTACGAGAGGGTCTCCCTCGCCGGGGAGCTGTTTTTT. Translated: CASYERVSLAGELFF.

The rearrangement uses TRBV30 and TRBJ2-1, with D maybe TRBD2 (5 bases). The CDR3 is made up of 12 amino acids. Trimming removed 0 bases at V and 7 bases at J, with 7 bases between. Germline lookup yields CDR1 GTSNPN and CDR2 SVGIG (reference sequence). The CDR3 nucleotides are TGTGCCTGGAGTGTACGGGGAAATGAGCAGTTCTTC. This sequence encodes CAWSVRGNEQFF.

The rearrangement links TRBV11-2 to TRBJ1-1; TRBD1 might be the D (5 bases). The length of the CDR3 is 12 residues. The germline V gene has CDR1 SGHAT and CDR2 FQNNGV. V lost 0 bases, J lost 11 bases, and 10 bases lay in between. For the CDR3, the DNA is TGTGCCAGCAGCTTAGATGGGACCGCTGCTTTCTTT. Protein sequence: CASSLDGTAAFF.

The chain recombines TRBV9 with TRBJ2-1; D ambiguous. V dropped 5 bases and J dropped 2 bases, with 17 bases sitting between them. Germline V gene sequence: CDR1 SGDLS, CDR2 YYNGEE. The CDR3 contains 16 residues. The CDR3 coding sequence is TGTGCCAGCAGTTGGGCGGACCTGATAACCTACAATGAGCAGTTCTTC. Its protein product is CASSWADLITYNEQFF.

V and J are TRBV19 and TRBJ1-5; D might be TRBD1 (5 bases). V shed 5 bases and J shed 1 base, with 12 bases lying between them. Germline-derived CDR1 and CDR2 are LNHDA and SQIVND (reference sequence). The CDR3 is 15 amino acids. DNA of the CDR3: TGTGCCAGTAGTCAGGGAGGTAGAAGCAATCAGCCCCAGCATTTT. Translating it yields CASSQGGRSNQPQHF.

J is TRBJ2-6 and V is TRBV6-2 or TRBV6-3; possibly TRBD1 or TRBD2 for D (5 bases each). This CDR3 contains 15 residues. The germline V gene has CDR1 MNHEY and CDR2 SVGEGT. V lost 6 bases and J 4 bases, leaving 13 bases between the germline ends. CDR3: CASSSEGKGANVLTF. The CDR3 DNA follows: TGTGCCAGCAGCTCTGAGGGGAAGGGGGCCAACGTCCTGACTTTC.

The chain has TRBV20-1 and TRBJ2-5; no clear D. V lost 6 bases and J 5 bases, leaving 4 bases between the germline ends. Germline V gives CDR1 DFQATT, CDR2 SNEGSKA (reference sequence). The CDR3 is 9 residues long. CDR3 in DNA: TGCAGTGCCCCGGAGACCCAGTACTTC. It is translated as CSAPETQYF.